The T cell receptor (beta chain) under discussion was sequenced for a study of shared clonotypes between healthy human individuals. For the study at large: The study enrolled a couple of women and three men aged 18 to 49.

Study-level results: In contrast to clonotypes shared by all four donors, non-shared clonotypes had lower generation probabilities.

Terminally differentiated effector memory CD45RA+ cells were excluded from the naive CD8 cells, which were CD45RO-negative and positively selected for CCR7. Everyone who donated was a Caucasian adult who lived in Nashville, Tennessee. Assay execution took place at the deep level. Produced via immunoSEQ multiplex PCR; TCRdb's table is partial and in-frame only. The sample records just over 2,000,000 clones, about 95% being singletons. Per germline, CDR1 SGDLS and CDR2 YYNGEE. The CDR3 sequence is 12 residues long. V lost 4 bases and J lost 3, with 4 bases in between. As to this clone: The antigen is unknown.

J is TRBJ2-2 and V is TRBV9, with no clear D. This receptor was obtained from a man between 18 and 29 years old in good health. Sequences were obtained from naive CD8+ T cells sorted from blood. The CDR3 reads CASSTDTGELFF. The CDR3 region has the DNA TGTGCCAGCAGCACCGACACCGGGGAGCTGTTTTTT.